The rows below give T cell receptor beta chains drawn from one sample of a study of spatial heterogeneity in lung cancer. TCRdb ran MiXCR on the 5' RACE reads and lists one entry per CDR3 protein. The repertoire holds about 48,000 distinct CDR3 sequences, with about 5.8% as singletons. The sequenced sample was PBMCs, obtained at surgery. Receptor source: a male donor with early-stage non-small cell lung cancer. The conserved cysteine and the conserved F or W are not part of the CDR3 here.

v_call	cdr3_aa
TRBV29-1	SVGLAGSTDTQY
TRBV20-1	SASPDHLSFSTDTQY
TRBV20-1	SARSASGRAAFNEQF
TRBV7-9	ASSLERKRLF
TRBV4-2	ASSQEAVHEQY
TRBV29-1	SVKPLGRTTDTQY
TRBV9	ASGMDTGGYT
TRBV6-2/TRBV6-3	ATHTYRRSETQY
TRBV10-3	AISESGQAGGGYT
TRBV5-6	ASSAPTSYEQY
TRBV20-1	SAEIGGDTEAF
TRBV6-4	ASRNGQGEGYT
TRBV3-1	ASSQVPGGQGYGYT
TRBV20-1	SARATAWEAF
TRBV7-8	ASSPRTYNEQF
TRBV12-3/TRBV12-4	ASSFDPIRPSNEQF
TRBV6-5	ASSYAGVADTQY
TRBV7-2	ASSPTGTGRGTEAF
TRBV28	ASSLAGRGYGYT
TRBV7-2	ASSSGFNREKLF
TRBV6-6	ASSMTYGYT
TRBV7-2	ASTSPEASTDTQY
TRBV20-1	SAARGSNQPQH
TRBV6-1	ASSAEVGSMNTEAF
TRBV27	ASSLIRGNYNEQF
TRBV19	ASSPGLAIGDDEQY
TRBV10-3	AISDPVSGSNEQY